This T cell receptor (beta chain) is drawn from a study of T cell responses to AZD1222 COVID-19 vaccine. Findings and limits, study-wide: Repertoires in all cases were sampled only once the peak T cell response had passed.

About this clone itself: No antigen is known for it.

Trimming cost V 4 bases and J 1 base, with 11 bases left between them. Germline V gene lookup returns CDR1 SGHRS and CDR2 YFSETQ. The CDR3 covers 14 residues. Repertoires were generated with immunoSEQ multiplex PCR, while TCRdb's copy carries only in-frame clones and drops some. There are 150,000 to 250,000 clones in the sample; more than 85% occur only once, and around 3.6% lies in the top ten. The sequence was obtained from an adult who received the AZD1222 COVID-19 vaccine. The chain employs TRBV5-1 and TRBJ1-1; the D is unclear. Sample: peripheral blood, taken 28 days after the second AZD1222 dose. The CDR3 is CASSERTGNTEAFF. CDR3 in DNA: TGCGCCAGCAGCGAAAGGACGGGGAACACTGAAGCTTTCTTT.